The clone carrying this T cell receptor (beta chain) is a singleton in its sample. The data originate from a study of blood T cell repertoires in COVID-19. On the study more broadly: The analysed material was cDNA or gDNA that came from T cells, B-cell-depleted T cells, or PBMCs.

Unmatched junction bases numbered 10, after V lost 1 base and J lost 7 bases. The CDR3 covers 17 residues. Per the germline V gene, CDR1 is SGHAT and CDR2 is FQNNGV. Profiled with immunoSEQ multiplex PCR; TCRdb holds only in-frame clones, not every one. The sample holds some 110,000 clones; approximately 90% are singletons and the top ten take around 2.2%. The source material was peripheral blood. The clonotype originates from a man in his fifties or sixties with COVID-19, enrolled during active disease. The gene calls are TRBV11-2 and TRBJ1-2, with 12 nucleotides matching TRBD1. The CDR3 sequence: CASSLGQAGTGGSGYTF. CDR3 bases: TGTGCCAGCAGCTTAGGGCAAGCCGGGACAGGGGGCTCTGGCTACACCTTC.